This section outlines one TCR beta chain sequence together with its context. Its target is not known. The hyperthyroidism patients had a new diagnosis of under 2 months' duration and were aged 18 to 65. This record comes from a study of Graves' ophthalmopathy and Graves' hyperthyroidism. About the research overall: Peripheral blood (taken before any treatment) was collected at initial diagnosis.

Amplifying from RNA transcripts, the study obtained TCR beta CDR3 regions. Second-round multiplex PCR came after first-round RT-PCR with HTBI primers. TCRdb recomputed calls from the multiplex PCR reads with MiXCR, one row per CDR3 protein. The data contain roughly 420,000 distinct CDR3 sequences, 20% to 25% of them singletons. Study-wide results and caveats: Ophthalmopathy cases were distinguished from stable hyperthyroidism by a 13-signature model, reaching about 91% sensitivity and around 80% specificity.

Trimming took off 0 bases at V and 3 bases at J, with 9 bases between the two ends. This CDR3 has 14 amino acids. Germline V lookup: CDR1 GTSNPN, CDR2 SVGIG (reference sequence). This chain connects TRBV30 to TRBJ1-3; D is unresolved. The material sequenced was peripheral blood. The origin of this receptor is a woman aged 18-29 years with stable Graves' hyperthyroidism. The CDR3 nucleotides are TGTGCCTGGAGTGTAGGAGGAGTTGGAAACACCATATATTTT. The encoded protein is CAWSVGGVGNTIYF. The full variable domain, with the rest looked up from reference TRBV30 and TRBJ1-3, is SQTIHQWPATLVQPVGSPLSLECTVEGTSNPNLYWYRQAAGRGLQLLFYSVGIGQISSEVPQNLSASRPQDRQFILSSKKLLLSDSGFYLCAWSVGGVGNTIYFGEGSWLTVV.